A selection of T cell receptor beta chains follows, all from one sample in a study of shared clonotypes between healthy human individuals. This table comes from immunoSEQ multiplex PCR, and its TCRdb copy is limited to in-frame clones, with some not included. The profile shows about 2.4 million clones, 93% of them singletons. What was sequenced was naive CD4+ T cells from PBMCs. The receptors were sampled from a man aged 18-30 years in good health. Some clones in this sample may be carry-over from other donors' samples. Each CDR3 is given with its conserved first and last residue. Each record gives: D gene, J gene, CDR3 length, V gene, clone size, CDR3 DNA, CDR3 protein. D genes are given only for firm matches. Not every row has a clone size; where given, it reads once, few, many or a size class.

.	TRBJ1-5	15	TRBV7-8	.	TGTGCCAGCAGCTTAAGTGGCAACACCTATCAGCCCCAGCATTTT	CASSLSGNTYQPQHF
TRBD2	TRBJ2-1	19	TRBV5-6	once	TGTGCCAGCAACACGGAGACCGGGACTAGCGGGAGGATGTACAATGAGCAGTTCTTC	CASNTETGTSGRMYNEQFF
.	TRBJ1-2	14	TRBV2	.	TGTGCCAGCAGTGAAGTCCGGGATAACTATGGCTACACCTTC	CASSEVRDNYGYTF
TRBD1	TRBJ2-5	16	TRBV4-2	.	TGTGCCAGCAGCCAAGACGGGACAGGGTCCAAAGAGACCCAGTACTTC	CASSQDGTGSKETQYF
.	TRBJ1-4	15	TRBV28	.	TGTGCCAGCACCCGGGGTAGGAGATCTAATGAAAAACTGTTTTTT	CASTRGRRSNEKLFF
.	TRBJ2-7	13	TRBV28	.	TGTGCCAGCAGTTTGGGGCCCGCCCGCGAGCAGTACTTC	CASSLGPAREQYF
TRBD2	TRBJ2-7	14	TRBV7-6	.	TGTGCCAGCAGCCCTAGCGGGAGGTCGCACGAGCAGTACTTC	CASSPSGRSHEQYF
TRBD1	TRBJ1-2	13	TRBV7-3	.	TGTGCCAGCAGCTTAATACAGGGGCAAGGCTACACCTTC	CASSLIQGQGYTF
.	TRBJ1-3	15	TRBV9	.	TGTGCCAGCAGCGTAGGGAGGAGCCTCTGGGACACCATATATTTT	CASSVGRSLWDTIYF
.	TRBJ2-2	15	TRBV5-1	.	TGCGCCAGCAGCCAACGGACGGGGAACACCGGGGAGCTGTTTTTT	CASSQRTGNTGELFF
.	TRBJ1-1	13	TRBV30	few	TGTGCCTGGGTACAGGGCAAGGGCACTGAAGCTTTCTTT	CAWVQGKGTEAFF
TRBD2	TRBJ2-1	16	TRBV5-4	.	TGTGCCAGCAGCATTATTAGCGGGAGGGCTTACAATGAGCAGTTCTTC	CASSIISGRAYNEQFF
TRBD1	TRBJ1-4	16	TRBV5-1	.	TGCGCCAGCAGCCCGGGACAGCTTGCAACTAATGAAAAACTGTTTTTT	CASSPGQLATNEKLFF
.	TRBJ1-5	13	TRBV4-3	once	TGCGCCAGCAGCCAAGATGGGGATCAGCCCCAGCATTTT	CASSQDGDQPQHF
TRBD1	TRBJ1-4	12	TRBV29-1	.	TGCAGCACGACAGGGGTTAATGAAAAACTGTTTTTT	CSTTGVNEKLFF
.	TRBJ1-2	13	TRBV7-9	.	TGTGCCAGCAGCTTAGAGGTGCCCTATGGCTACACCTTC	CASSLEVPYGYTF
.	TRBJ2-3	14	TRBV5-1	.	TGCGCCAGCAGCCCAGGACAGACCACAGATACGCAGTATTTT	CASSPGQTTDTQYF
.	TRBJ1-6	13	TRBV30	.	TGTGCCTGGAGCCAGACTAGTAGTTCACCCCTCCACTTT	CAWSQTSSSPLHF
.	TRBJ2-5	18	TRBV5-1	.	TGCGCCAGCAGCGTAGAACCAAACCGGGGCTTAGATTCAGAGACCCAGTACTTC	CASSVEPNRGLDSETQYF
.	TRBJ2-2	13	TRBV6-1	.	TGTGCCAGCAGTGAAGTCGGAACCGGGGAGCTGTTTTTT	CASSEVGTGELFF
.	TRBJ1-5	12	TRBV29-1	.	TGCAGCGTTGAAGGCCCCGATCAGCCCCAGCATTTT	CSVEGPDQPQHF
.	TRBJ2-7	13	TRBV5-1	.	TGCGCCAGCAGCTTGGGAGGTCAGTTTGGGCAGTACTTC	CASSLGGQFGQYF
.	TRBJ1-5	12	TRBV28	.	TGTGCCAGCAGTTTATTAACTCAGCCCCAGCATTTT	CASSLLTQPQHF